The clone carrying this T cell receptor beta chain came up many times. This sample was included in a study of T cells in Graves' hyperthyroidism and ophthalmopathy. The germline gives CDR1 MDHEN, CDR2 SYDVKM. Trimming left V 2 bases short and J 0 bases short, with 7 bases between. The CDR3 is made up of 14 amino acids. Amplified TCR beta CDR3 regions came from RNA transcripts. HTBI primers were employed in a first-round RT-PCR of the TCR CDR3. TCRdb reprocessed the multiplex PCR reads with MiXCR, giving one entry per CDR3 protein. The table has about 600,000 distinct CDR3 sequences, approximately 16% seen once. Diagnoses rested on clinical symptoms, serum thyroxine and TRAb, thyroid ultrasound and orbital computed tomography.

The receptor was derived from a middle-aged woman with Graves' ophthalmopathy. Sequenced material: blood. The rearrangement uses TRBV28 and TRBJ1-1; D is unclear. CDR3 nucleotide sequence: TGTGCCAGCAGTTTACGGGATTTGAACACTGAAGCTTTCTTT. Translated: CASSLRDLNTEAFF. Supplemented by reference TRBV28 and TRBJ1-1, the full variable domain reads DVKVTQSSRYLVKRTGEKVFLECVQDMDHENMFWYRQDPGLGLRLIYFSYDVKMKEKGDIPEGYSVSREKKERFSLILESASTNQTSMYLCASSLRDLNTEAFFGQGTRLTVV.